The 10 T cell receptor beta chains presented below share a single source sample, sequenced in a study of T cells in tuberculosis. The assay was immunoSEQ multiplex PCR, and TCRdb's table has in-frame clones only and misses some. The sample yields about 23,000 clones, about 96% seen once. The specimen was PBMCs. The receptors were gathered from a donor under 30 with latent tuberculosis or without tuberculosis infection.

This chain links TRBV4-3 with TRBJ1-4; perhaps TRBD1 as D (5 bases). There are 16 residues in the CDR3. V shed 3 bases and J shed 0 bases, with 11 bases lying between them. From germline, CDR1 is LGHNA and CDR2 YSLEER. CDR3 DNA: TGCGCCAGCAGCCAGAACGCAGGGACAACTAATGAAAAACTGTTTTTT. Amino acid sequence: CASSQNAGTTNEKLFF.

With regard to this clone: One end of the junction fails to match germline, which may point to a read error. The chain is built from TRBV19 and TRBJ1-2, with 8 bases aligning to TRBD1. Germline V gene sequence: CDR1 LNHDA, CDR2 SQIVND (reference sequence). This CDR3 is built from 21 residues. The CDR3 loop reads CTSSIAKFNRTGLPFAYGYTF. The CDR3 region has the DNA TGTACCAGTAGTATAGCTAAGTTTAACAGGACAGGGCTCCCGTTTGCCTATGGCTACACCTTC.

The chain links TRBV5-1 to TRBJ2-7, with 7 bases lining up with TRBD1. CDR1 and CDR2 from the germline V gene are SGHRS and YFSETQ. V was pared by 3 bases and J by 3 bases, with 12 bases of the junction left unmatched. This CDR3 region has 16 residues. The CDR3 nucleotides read TGCGCCAGCAGCTCGACCGCACAGGGGAGTGTCTACGAGCAGTACTTC. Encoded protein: CASSSTAQGSVYEQYF. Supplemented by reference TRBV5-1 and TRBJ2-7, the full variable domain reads KAGVTQTPRYLIKTRGQQVTLSCSPISGHRSVSWYQQTPGQGLQFLFEYFSETQRNKGNFPGRFSGRQFSNSRSEMNVSTLELGDSALYLCASSSTAQGSVYEQYFGPGTRLTVT.

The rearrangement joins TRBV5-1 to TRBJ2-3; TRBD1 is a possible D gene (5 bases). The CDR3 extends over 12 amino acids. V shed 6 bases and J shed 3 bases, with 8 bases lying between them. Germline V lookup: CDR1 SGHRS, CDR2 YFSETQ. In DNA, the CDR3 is TGCGCCAGCACAGGGCCTACAGATACGCAGTATTTT. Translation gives CASTGPTDTQYF.

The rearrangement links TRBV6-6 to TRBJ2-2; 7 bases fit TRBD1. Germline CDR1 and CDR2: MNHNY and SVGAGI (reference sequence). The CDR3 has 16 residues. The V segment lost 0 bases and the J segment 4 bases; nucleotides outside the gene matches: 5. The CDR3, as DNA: TGTGCCAGCAGTTACTCGGGACAGCCATTCACCGGGGAGCTGTTTTTT. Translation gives CASSYSGQPFTGELFF.

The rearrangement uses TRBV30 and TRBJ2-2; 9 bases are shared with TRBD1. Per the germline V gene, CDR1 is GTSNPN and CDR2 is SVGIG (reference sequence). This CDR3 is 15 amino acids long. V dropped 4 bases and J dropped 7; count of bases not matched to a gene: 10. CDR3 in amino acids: CAWTLPGQGNGELFF. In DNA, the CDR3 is TGTGCCTGGACACTACCGGGACAGGGTAACGGGGAGCTGTTTTTT.

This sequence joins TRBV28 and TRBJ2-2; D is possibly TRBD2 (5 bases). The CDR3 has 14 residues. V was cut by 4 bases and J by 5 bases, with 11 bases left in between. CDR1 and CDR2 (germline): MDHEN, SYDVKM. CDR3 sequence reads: CASSSPGITGELFF. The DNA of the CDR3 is TGTGCCAGCAGTTCCCCCGGGATAACCGGGGAGCTGTTTTTT. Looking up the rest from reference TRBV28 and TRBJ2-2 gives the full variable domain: DVKVTQSSRYLVKRTGEKVFLECVQDMDHENMFWYRQDPGLGLRLIYFSYDVKMKEKGDIPEGYSVSREKKERFSLILESASTNQTSMYLCASSSPGITGELFFGEGSRLTVL.

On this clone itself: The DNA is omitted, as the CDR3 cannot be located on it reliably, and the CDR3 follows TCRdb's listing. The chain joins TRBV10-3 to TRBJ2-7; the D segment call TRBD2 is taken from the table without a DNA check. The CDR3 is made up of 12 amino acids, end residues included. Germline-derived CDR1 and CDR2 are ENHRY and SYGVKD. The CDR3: CAISDFGGGTYF.

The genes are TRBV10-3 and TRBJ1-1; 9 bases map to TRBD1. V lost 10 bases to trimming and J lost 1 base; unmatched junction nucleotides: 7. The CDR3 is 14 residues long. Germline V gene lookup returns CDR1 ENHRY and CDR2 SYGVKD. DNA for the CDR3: TGTGCCAGCCAGGACAGGGGAAAGAACACTGAAGCTTTCTTT. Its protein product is CASQDRGKNTEAFF.

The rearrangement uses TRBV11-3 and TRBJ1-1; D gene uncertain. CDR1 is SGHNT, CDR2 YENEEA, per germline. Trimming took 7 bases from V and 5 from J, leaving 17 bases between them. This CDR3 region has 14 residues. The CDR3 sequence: CASNWRPTGTEAFF. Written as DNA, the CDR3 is TGTGCCAGCAATTGGAGGCCTACGGGGACTGAAGCTTTCTTT. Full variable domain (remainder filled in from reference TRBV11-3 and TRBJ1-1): EAGVVQSPRYKIIEKKQPVAFWCNPISGHNTLYWYLQNLGQGPELLIRYENEEAVDDSQLPKDRFSAERLKGVDSTLKIQPAELGDSAVYLCASNWRPTGTEAFFGQGTRLTVV.